This entry concerns a single T cell receptor beta chain. Its antigen is not identified. This specimen comes from a study of T cell repertoires in cytomegalovirus infection. Study information: A matching HLA type, together with CMV infection, was signaled by public TCR beta signatures.

TCRdb re-derived calls from the reads in MiXCR, one entry per CDR3 protein. The sample consists of some 180,000 distinct CDR3 sequences, about a sixth of them appearing once. Findings and limits, study-wide: CMV-specific HLA-C-restricted TCR beta clonotypes dominated the ex vivo response. Cumulated frequencies of public TCR beta families served to identify carriers of CMV plus the relevant HLA.

Unmatched junction bases numbered 8, after V lost 1 base and J lost 1 base. This CDR3 contains 17 residues. Germline loops: CDR1 SGHKS, CDR2 YYEKEE (reference sequence). The specimen was CD8+ T cells from PBMCs. The genes are TRBV5-5 and TRBJ2-5; 9 bases match TRBD2. The clonotype comes from a human donor in good health (CMV status not recorded). Some clones in this sample may be carry-over from other donors' samples. In DNA, the CDR3 is TGTGCCAGCAGCTTGTGGGTGCGGGGGGGCCTCCAAGAGACCCAGTACTTC. This codes for CASSLWVRGGLQETQYF.